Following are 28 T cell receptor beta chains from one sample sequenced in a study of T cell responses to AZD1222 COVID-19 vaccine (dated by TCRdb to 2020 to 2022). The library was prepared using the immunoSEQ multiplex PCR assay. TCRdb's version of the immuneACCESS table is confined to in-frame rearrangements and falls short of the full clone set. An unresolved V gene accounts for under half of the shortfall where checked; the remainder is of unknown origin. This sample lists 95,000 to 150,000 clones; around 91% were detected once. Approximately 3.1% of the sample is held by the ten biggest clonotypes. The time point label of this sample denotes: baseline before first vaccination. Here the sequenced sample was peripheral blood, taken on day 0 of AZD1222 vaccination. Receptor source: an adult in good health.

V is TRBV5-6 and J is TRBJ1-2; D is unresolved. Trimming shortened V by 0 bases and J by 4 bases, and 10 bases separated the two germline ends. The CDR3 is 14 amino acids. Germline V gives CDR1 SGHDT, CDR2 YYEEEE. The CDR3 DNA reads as TGTGCCAGCAGCTTGGAGCGGAAGGGCTATGGCTACACCTTC. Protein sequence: CASSLERKGYGYTF.

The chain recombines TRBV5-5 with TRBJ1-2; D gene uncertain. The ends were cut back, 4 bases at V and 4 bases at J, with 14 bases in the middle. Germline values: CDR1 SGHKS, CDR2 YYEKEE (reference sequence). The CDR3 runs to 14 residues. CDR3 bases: TGTGCCAGCAGCGATCAGTGGGGAGCCTATGGCTACACCTTC. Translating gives CASSDQWGAYGYTF.

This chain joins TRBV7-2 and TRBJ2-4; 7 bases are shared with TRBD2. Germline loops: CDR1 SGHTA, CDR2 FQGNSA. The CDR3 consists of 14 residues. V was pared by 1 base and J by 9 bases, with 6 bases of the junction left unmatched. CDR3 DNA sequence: TGTGCCAGCAGCTTAGGGGAGGGGTCGAGCATTCAGTACTTC. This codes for CASSLGEGSSIQYF.

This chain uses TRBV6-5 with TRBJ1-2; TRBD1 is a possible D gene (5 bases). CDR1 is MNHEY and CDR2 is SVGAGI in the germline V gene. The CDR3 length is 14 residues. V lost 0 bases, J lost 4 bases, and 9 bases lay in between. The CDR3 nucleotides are TGTGCCAGCAGTTACTCTTCGGGGGGCTATGGCTACACCTTC. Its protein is CASSYSSGGYGYTF.

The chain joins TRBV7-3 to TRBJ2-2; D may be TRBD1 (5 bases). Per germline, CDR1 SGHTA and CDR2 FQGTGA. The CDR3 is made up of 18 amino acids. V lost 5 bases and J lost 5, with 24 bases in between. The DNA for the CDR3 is TGTGCCAGCAGCCCTTTGATAGGCAGGGTCGGAGAAACCGGGGAGCTGTTTTTT. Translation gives CASSPLIGRVGETGELFF.

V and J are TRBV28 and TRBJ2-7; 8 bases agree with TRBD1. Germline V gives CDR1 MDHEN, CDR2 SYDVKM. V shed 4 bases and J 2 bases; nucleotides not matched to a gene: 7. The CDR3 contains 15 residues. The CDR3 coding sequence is TGTGCCAGCAGTTCCCCAAAGGGACAGGCCTACGAGCAGTACTTC. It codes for CASSSPKGQAYEQYF.

The DNA of the CDR3 is TGTGCCAGTAGTATTAGCGGGAGGGCCGCCGGGGAGCTGTTTTTT. Translated: CASSISGRAAGELFF. The chain recombines TRBV19 with TRBJ2-2; 11 bases agree with TRBD2. The CDR3 consists of 15 residues. The trim removed 3 bases at V and 6 bases at J, leaving 3 bases unmatched. CDR1 is LNHDA and CDR2 is SQIVND in the germline V gene (reference sequence).

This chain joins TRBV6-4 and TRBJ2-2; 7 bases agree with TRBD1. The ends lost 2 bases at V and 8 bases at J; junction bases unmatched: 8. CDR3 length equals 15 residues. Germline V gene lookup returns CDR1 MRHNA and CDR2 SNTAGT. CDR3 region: CASSDVAGGRGELFF. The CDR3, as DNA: TGTGCCAGCAGTGACGTGGCAGGGGGTAGAGGGGAGCTGTTTTTT.

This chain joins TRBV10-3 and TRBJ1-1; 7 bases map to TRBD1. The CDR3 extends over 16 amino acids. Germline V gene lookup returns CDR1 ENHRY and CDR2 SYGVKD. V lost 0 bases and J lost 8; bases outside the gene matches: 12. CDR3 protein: CAISESRGRGLREAFF. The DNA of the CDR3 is TGTGCCATCAGTGAGTCGAGGGGGCGAGGCCTGAGGGAAGCTTTCTTT.

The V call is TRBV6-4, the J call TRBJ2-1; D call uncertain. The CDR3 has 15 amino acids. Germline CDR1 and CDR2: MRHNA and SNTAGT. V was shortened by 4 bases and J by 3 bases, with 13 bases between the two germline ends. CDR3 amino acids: CASSAEPSVYNEQFF. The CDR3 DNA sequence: TGTGCCAGCAGTGCAGAGCCCTCGGTCTACAATGAGCAGTTCTTC.

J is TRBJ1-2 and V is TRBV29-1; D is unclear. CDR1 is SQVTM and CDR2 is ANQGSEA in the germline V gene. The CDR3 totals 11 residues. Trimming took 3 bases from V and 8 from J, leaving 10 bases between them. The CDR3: CSVEWRVGYTF. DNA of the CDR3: TGCAGCGTTGAGTGGCGGGTAGGCTACACCTTC.

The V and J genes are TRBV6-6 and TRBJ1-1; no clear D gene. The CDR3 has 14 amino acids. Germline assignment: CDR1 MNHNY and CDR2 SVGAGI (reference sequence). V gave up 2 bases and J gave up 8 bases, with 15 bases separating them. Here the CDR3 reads CASSYPGDSPEAFF. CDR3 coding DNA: TGTGCCAGCAGTTACCCAGGTGATAGCCCCGAAGCTTTCTTT.

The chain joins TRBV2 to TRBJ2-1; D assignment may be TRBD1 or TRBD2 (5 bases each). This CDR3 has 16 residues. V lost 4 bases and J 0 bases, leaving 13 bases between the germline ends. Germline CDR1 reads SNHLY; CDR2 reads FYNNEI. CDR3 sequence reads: CASSVGDVLSYNEQFF. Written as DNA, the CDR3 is TGTGCCAGCAGTGTGGGGGACGTCCTCTCCTACAATGAGCAGTTCTTC.

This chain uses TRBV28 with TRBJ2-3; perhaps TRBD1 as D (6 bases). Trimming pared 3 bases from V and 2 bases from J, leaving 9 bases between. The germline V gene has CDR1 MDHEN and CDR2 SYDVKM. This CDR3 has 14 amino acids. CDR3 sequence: CASSLPGVTDTQYF. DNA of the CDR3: TGTGCCAGCAGTTTGCCAGGGGTCACAGATACGCAGTATTTT.

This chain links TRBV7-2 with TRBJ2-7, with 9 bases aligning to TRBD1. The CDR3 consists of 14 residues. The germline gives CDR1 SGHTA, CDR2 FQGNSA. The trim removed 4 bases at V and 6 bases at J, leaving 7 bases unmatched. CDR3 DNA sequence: TGTGCCAGCAGCTCCGGGACAGGGTACGGCGAGCAGTACTTC. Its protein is CASSSGTGYGEQYF.

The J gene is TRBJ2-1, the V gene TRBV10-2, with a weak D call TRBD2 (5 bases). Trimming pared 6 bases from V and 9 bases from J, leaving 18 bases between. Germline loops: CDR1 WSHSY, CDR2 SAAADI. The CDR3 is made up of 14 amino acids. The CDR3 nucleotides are TGCGCCAGCAGGGCCCATCTAGCTTCGGGTGAGCAGTTCTTC. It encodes CASRAHLASGEQFF.

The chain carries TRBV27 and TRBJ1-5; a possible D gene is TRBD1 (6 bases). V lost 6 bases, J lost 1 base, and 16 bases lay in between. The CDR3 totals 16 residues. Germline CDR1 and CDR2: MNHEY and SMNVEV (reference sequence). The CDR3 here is CASRSWGTGSNQPQHF. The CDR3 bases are TGTGCCAGCAGATCCTGGGGCACAGGGAGCAATCAGCCCCAGCATTTT.

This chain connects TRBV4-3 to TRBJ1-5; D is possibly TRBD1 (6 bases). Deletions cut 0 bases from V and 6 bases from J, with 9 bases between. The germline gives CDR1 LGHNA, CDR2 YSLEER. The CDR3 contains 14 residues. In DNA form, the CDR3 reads TGCGCCAGCAGCCAAGAGCGGGGGCGTCAGCCCCAGCATTTT. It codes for CASSQERGRQPQHF.

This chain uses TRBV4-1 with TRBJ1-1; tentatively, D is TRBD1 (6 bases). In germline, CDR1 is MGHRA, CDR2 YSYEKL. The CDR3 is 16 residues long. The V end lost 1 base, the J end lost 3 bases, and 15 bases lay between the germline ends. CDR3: CASSQAKGDWYTEAFF. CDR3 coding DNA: TGCGCCAGCAGCCAAGCCAAGGGGGATTGGTACACTGAAGCTTTCTTT.

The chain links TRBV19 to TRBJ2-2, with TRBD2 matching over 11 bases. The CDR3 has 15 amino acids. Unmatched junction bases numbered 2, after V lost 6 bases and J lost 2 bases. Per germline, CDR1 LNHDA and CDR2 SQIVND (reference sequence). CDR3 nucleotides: TGTGCCAGTAGCACTAGCGGGGGAAACACCGGGGAGCTGTTTTTT. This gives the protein CASSTSGGNTGELFF.

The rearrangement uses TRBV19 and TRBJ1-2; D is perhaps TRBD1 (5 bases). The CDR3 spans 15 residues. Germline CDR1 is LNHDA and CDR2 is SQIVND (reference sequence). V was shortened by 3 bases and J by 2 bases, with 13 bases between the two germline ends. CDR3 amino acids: CASSIFWDVNYGYTF. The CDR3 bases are TGTGCCAGTAGTATTTTTTGGGACGTAAACTATGGCTACACCTTC.

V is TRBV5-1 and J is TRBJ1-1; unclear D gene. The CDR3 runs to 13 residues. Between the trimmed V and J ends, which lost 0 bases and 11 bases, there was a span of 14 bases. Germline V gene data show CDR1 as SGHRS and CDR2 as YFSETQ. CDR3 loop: CASSLGSGSEAFF. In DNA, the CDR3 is TGCGCCAGCAGCTTGGGATCGGGGTCAGAGGCTTTCTTT.

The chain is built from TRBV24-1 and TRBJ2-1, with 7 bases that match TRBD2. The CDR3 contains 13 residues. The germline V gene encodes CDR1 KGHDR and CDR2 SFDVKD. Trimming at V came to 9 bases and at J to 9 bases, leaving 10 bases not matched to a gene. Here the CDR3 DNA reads TGTGCCACCGGGAGGGGTCAAGGGAGTGAGCAGTTCTTC. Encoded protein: CATGRGQGSEQFF.

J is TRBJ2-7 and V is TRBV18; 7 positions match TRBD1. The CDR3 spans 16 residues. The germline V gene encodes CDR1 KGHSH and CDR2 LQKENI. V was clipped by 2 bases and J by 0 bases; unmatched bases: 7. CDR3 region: CASSPKTGVRSYEQYF. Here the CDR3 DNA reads TGTGCCAGCTCACCAAAAACAGGGGTGCGCTCCTACGAGCAGTACTTC.

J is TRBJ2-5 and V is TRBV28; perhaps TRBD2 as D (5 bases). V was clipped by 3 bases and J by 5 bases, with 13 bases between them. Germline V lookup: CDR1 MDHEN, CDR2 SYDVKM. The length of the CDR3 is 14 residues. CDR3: CASSFVGRGETQYF. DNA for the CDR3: TGTGCCAGCAGTTTCGTGGGCAGAGGGGAGACCCAGTACTTC.

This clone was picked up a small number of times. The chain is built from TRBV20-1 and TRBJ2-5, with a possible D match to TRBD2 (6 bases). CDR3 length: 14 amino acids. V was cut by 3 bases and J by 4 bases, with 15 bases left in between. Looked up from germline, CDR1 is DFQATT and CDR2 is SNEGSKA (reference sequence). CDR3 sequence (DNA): TGCAGTGCTAGTACCCTGCGGGATGGAGAGACCCAGTACTTC. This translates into CSASTLRDGETQYF.

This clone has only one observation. This chain's CDR3 is CASSVGGYGEKLFF. The DNA for the CDR3 is TGTGCCAGCAGCGTAGGGGGTTACGGTGAAAAACTGTTTTTT. The gene calls are TRBV9 and TRBJ1-4; D unclear. The CDR3 sequence is 14 residues long. The germline V gene has CDR1 SGDLS and CDR2 YYNGEE. The V end lost 0 bases, the J end lost 7 bases, and 10 bases lay between the germline ends.

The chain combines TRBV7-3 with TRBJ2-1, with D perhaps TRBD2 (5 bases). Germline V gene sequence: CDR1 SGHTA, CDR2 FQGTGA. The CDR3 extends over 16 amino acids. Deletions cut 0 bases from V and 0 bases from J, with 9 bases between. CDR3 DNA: TGTGCCAGCAGCTTAACCAGCGGTGGCTCCTACAATGAGCAGTTCTTC. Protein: CASSLTSGGSYNEQFF.